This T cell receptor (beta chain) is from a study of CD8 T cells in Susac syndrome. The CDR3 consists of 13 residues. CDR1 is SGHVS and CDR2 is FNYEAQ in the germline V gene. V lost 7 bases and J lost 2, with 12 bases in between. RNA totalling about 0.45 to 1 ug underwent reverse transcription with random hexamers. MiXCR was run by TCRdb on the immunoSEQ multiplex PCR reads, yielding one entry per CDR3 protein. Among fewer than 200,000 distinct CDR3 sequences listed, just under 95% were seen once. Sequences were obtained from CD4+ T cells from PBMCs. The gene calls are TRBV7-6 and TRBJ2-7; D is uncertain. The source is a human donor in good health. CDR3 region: CASTPGVTYEQYF. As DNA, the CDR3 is TGTGCCAGCACCCCGGGCGTTACCTACGAGCAGTACTTC. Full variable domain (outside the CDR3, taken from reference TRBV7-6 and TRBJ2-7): GAGVSQSPRYKVTKRGQDVALRCDPISGHVSLYWYRQALGQGPEFLTYFNYEAQQDKSGLPNDRFSAERPEGSISTLTIQRTEQRDSAMYRCASTPGVTYEQYFGPGTRLTVT.